This T cell receptor (beta chain) is from a study of regulatory T cells in long-lasting Graves disease. Documented time point: newly diagnosed GD, antithyroid drugs for less than 3 months. The TCR library was made from RNA extracted from PBMCs. Details on this clonotype: A read error may produce the germline difference seen at one junction end.

Library construction for TCR beta used iRepertoire HTBI primers and Arm-PCR of CDR3 regions. TCRdb reprocessed the multiplex PCR reads via MiXCR and lists one record per CDR3 protein. The data contain roughly 380,000 distinct CDR3 sequences, roughly 17% of them singletons. This sample was shared with a second study, whose subject was T cells in Graves' hyperthyroidism and ophthalmopathy. This second report adds: TCR CDR3 underwent first-round RT-PCR with the HTBI primer set. Blood also held most thyroid clonotypes expanded beyond 0.001.

This specimen consisted of peripheral blood mononuclear cells (PBMCs), obtained at new diagnosis, from a patient treated with antithyroid drugs. This clonotype originated in a man aged 40-55 years with Graves disease.

The CDR3 DNA sequence: TGCGGTGCAGACCGGACAGTCAACTATGGCTACACCTTC. Translation: CGADRTVNYGYTF. The chain couples TRBV20-1 to TRBJ1-2, with a possible D match to TRBD1 (6 bases). CDR1 is DFQATT and CDR2 is SNEGSKA in the germline V gene (reference sequence). CDR3 length equals 13 residues.